This is a list of T cell receptor beta chains from one sample in a study of control samples from healthy donors and cancer patients. Measured with immunoSEQ multiplex PCR; TCRdb has only the in-frame clones, and not every one. This repertoire shows 350,000 to 450,000 clones, 80% to 95% found once; its top ten account for around 6.5%. The source material was PBMCs. Receptors were obtained from a man in his forties or fifties with head and neck cancer. The CDR3 runs from the conserved cysteine through the conserved F or W. D genes are given only for firm matches. For some rows the clone size is stated as once, few or many, or as a class when expanded; others skip it.

J,V,size,D,CDR3,DNA
TRBJ2-5,TRBV5-5,.,.,CASSLGSEETQYF,TGTGCCAGCAGCTTGGGGTCCGAAGAGACCCAGTACTTC
TRBJ1-2,TRBV28,few,TRBD1,CASSRTGLFNYGYTF,TGTGCCAGCAGTCGGACAGGGTTATTCAACTATGGCTACACCTTC
TRBJ2-6,TRBV9,.,.,CASSAPSGANVLTF,TGTGCCAGCAGCGCCCCCTCTGGGGCCAACGTCCTGACTTTC
TRBJ2-1,TRBV11-3,.,.,CASSPGPNNEQFF,TGTGCCAGCAGCCCGGGACCGAACAATGAGCAGTTCTTC
TRBJ2-3,TRBV7-3,.,.,CASSSGLDLDTQYF,TGTGCCAGCAGCTCCGGACTTGATTTGGATACGCAGTATTTT
TRBJ2-7,TRBV10-2,.,.,CASSGQGPHYEQYF,TGCGCCAGCAGTGGGCAGGGCCCTCACTACGAGCAGTACTTC
TRBJ1-2,TRBV19,.,.,CASRPAGVGGYTF,TGTGCCAGTAGACCTGCAGGGGTGGGTGGCTACACCTTC
TRBJ1-4,TRBV28,once,TRBD1,CASSFGQGGEKLFF,TGTGCCAGCAGTTTCGGGCAGGGGGGCGAAAAACTGTTTTTT
TRBJ2-1,TRBV28,.,TRBD1,CASSPPGQGANTRNEQFF,TGTGCCAGCAGTCCCCCGGGACAGGGGGCAAATACGCGCAATGAGCAGTTCTTC
TRBJ1-2,TRBV27,.,TRBD1,CASSPRDRPLGGYTF,TGTGCCAGCAGCCCGAGGGACAGGCCCCTTGGAGGCTACACCTTC
TRBJ1-1,TRBV4-3,.,.,CASSQDTGNTEAFF,TGCGCCAGCAGCCAAGACACGGGGAACACTGAAGCCTTCTTT
TRBJ2-2,TRBV28,.,.,CASYPTNTGELFF,TGTGCCAGCTACCCTACAAACACCGGGGAGCTGTTTTTT
TRBJ2-3,TRBV30,.,.,CAWRGLSVADTQYF,TGTGCCTGGAGGGGGTTGAGTGTGGCAGATACGCAGTATTTT